The clone carrying this TCR beta chain was counted between two and nine times. No antigen is known for it. V was pared by 4 bases and J by 0 bases, with 10 bases between. Germline V lookup: CDR1 SGHRS, CDR2 YFSETQ. The CDR3 runs 14 residues. The data derive from a study of beta chain features in type 1 diabetes. The wider study: The patient and healthy donor groups were comparable for age, gender and cell yields. General study findings and limits: Among type 1 diabetes patients, VDJ junctions had fewer insertions and more deletions. There was a moderate but significant shortening of TCRB CDR3s in all four CD4+ subsets of Type 1 diabetes patients.

The entirety of the isolated RNA underwent reverse transcription, so expressed TCRB transcripts were sequenced. The repertoire was sequenced with immunoSEQ multiplex PCR; TCRdb's copy has only in-frame clones and lacks some. This table holds 630,000 or so clones, roughly an eighth found once. The collection from each donor was one heparinised blood draw averaging roughly 110 mL. The V call is TRBV5-1, the J call TRBJ2-5, with D hard to call. This clonotype was sampled from a man between 18 and 35 years old with type 1 diabetes. Source material: naive CD4+ T cells from blood. CDR3 DNA sequence: TGCGCCAGCAGCGAGATAACAGACCAAGAGACCCAGTACTTC. Its protein is CASSEITDQETQYF.